Presented here are 4 T cell receptor beta chains from one specimen sequenced in a study of blood T cell repertoires in COVID-19 (dated by TCRdb to the early 2020s). The library was produced with the immunoSEQ multiplex PCR assay. As stored in TCRdb, this immuneACCESS dataset retains in-frame rearrangements with V and J assigned. A fraction of the clones does not appear; measured against another copy, unresolved V genes explain less than half of the discrepancy, and the remainder lacks a known reason. The table for this sample lists fewer than 300,000 clones; approximately 82% of them were counted only once. Jointly, the top ten make up about 5% of the sample. Sequencing used PBMCs or T cells enriched from blood (not recorded which). The receptors shown here come from a man aged 35 to 55 who had been exposed to COVID-19.

Only one count was recorded for this clone. The J gene is TRBJ1-3, the V gene TRBV25-1; unclear D gene. Germline loops: CDR1 MGHDK, CDR2 SYGVNS. The CDR3 extends over 11 amino acids. V was cut by 5 bases and J by 7 bases, with 6 bases left in between. The CDR3 coding sequence is TGTGCCAGCAGTTTCACTAACACCATATATTTT. Translation gives CASSFTNTIYF.

The chain joins TRBV29-1 to TRBJ2-2; D might be TRBD2 (5 bases). Deletions cut 4 bases from V and 4 bases from J, with 10 bases between. The CDR3 extends over 13 amino acids. Looked up from germline, CDR1 is SQVTM and CDR2 is ANQGSEA. The CDR3 protein is CSVVGSFTGELFF. For the CDR3, the DNA is TGCAGCGTTGTAGGGAGTTTCACCGGGGAGCTGTTTTTT.

This clone was counted once. The gene calls are TRBV30 and TRBJ1-3, with a tentative D call TRBD1 (5 bases). This CDR3 comprises 15 residues. The germline V gene encodes CDR1 GTSNPN and CDR2 SVGIG (reference sequence). Trimming took 1 base from V and 0 from J, leaving 10 bases between them. The CDR3 loop is CAWSGRQTSGNTIYF. As DNA, the CDR3 is TGTGCCTGGAGTGGGAGACAGACCTCTGGAAACACCATATATTTT.

The chain joins TRBV7-6 to TRBJ1-2; D is unresolved. The CDR3 totals 13 residues. The germline gives CDR1 SGHVS, CDR2 FNYEAQ. The V gene lost 1 base and the J gene lost 5 bases, with 8 bases spanning the gap. In nucleotides, the CDR3 is TGTGCCAGCAGCTTAGAGAGCGCATATGGCTACACCTTC. Protein sequence: CASSLESAYGYTF.